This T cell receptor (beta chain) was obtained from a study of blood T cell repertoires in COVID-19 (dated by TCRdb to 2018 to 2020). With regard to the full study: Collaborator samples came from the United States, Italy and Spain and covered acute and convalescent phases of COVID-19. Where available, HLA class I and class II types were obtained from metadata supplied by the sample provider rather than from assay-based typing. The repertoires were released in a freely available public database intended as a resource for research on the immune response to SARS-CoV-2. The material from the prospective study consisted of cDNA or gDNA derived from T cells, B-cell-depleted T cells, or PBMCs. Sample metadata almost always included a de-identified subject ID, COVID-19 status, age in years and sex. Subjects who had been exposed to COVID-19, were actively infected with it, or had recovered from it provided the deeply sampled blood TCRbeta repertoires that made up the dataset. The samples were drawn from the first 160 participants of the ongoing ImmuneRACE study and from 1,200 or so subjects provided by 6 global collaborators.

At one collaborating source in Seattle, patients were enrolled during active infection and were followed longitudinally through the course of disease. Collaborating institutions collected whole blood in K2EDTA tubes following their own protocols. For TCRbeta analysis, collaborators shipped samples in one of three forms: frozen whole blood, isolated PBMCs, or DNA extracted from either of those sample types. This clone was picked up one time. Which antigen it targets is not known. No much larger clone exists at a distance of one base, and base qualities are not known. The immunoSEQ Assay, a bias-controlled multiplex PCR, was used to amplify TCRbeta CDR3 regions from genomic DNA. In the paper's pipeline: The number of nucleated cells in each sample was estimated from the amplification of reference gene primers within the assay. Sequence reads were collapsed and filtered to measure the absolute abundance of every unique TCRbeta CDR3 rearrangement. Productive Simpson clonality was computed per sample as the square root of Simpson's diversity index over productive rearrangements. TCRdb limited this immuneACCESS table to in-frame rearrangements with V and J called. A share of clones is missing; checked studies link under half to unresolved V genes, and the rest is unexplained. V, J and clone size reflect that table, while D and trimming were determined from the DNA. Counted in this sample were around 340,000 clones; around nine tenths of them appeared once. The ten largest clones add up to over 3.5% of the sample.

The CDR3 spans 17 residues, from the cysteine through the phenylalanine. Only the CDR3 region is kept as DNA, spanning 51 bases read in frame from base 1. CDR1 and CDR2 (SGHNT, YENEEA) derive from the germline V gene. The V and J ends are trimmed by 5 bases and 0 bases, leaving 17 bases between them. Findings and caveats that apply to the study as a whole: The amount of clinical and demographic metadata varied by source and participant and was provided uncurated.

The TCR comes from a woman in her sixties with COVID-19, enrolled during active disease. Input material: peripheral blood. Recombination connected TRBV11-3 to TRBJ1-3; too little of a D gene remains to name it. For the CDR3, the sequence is CASSPGGSYLSGNTIYF. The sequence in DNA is TGTGCCAGCAGCCCGGGTGGGAGTTACCTCTCTGGAAACACCATATATTTT. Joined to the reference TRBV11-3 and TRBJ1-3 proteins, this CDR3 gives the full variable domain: EAGVVQSPRYKIIEKKQPVAFWCNPISGHNTLYWYLQNLGQGPELLIRYENEEAVDDSQLPKDRFSAERLKGVDSTLKIQPAELGDSAVYLCASSPGGSYLSGNTIYFGEGSWLTVV.